These T cell receptor beta chains were read from a single sample in a study of vaccination effects on CD4 cells after COVID-19. Assay used: immunoSEQ multiplex PCR; TCRdb lists only in-frame clones, some missing. Among tens of thousands of clones listed, 76% were seen once. No cognate antigen is known for these TCRs. The sample was CD4+ T cells from PBMCs cultured without peptide, taken after COVID-19 vaccination. These receptors were taken from a human donor who had a prior SARS-CoV-2 infection. The CDR3 runs from the conserved cysteine through the conserved F or W. A D gene is named only where the DNA matches it firmly. Clone size, where shown, is once, few, many, or a class for clones that have expanded.

clone_size	d_call	j_call	v_call	cdr3_nt	cdr3_aa
NA	NA	TRBJ2-3	TRBV11-2	TGTGCCAGCAGCTTAGCGGGAGACGGAATAGATACGCAGTATTTT	CASSLAGDGIDTQYF
NA	NA	TRBJ2-3	TRBV7-9	TGTGCCAGCAGCAGGAGTGATACGCAGTATTTT	CASSRSDTQYF
NA	NA	TRBJ1-2	TRBV6-2/TRBV6-3	TGTGCCAGCAGTCAGCCGGGACGAAACAACTATGGCTACACCTTC	CASSQPGRNNYGYTF
NA	TRBD2	TRBJ2-2	TRBV4-2	TGTGCCTCTGCAAGGGTTAGCGGGGAACTCGGGGAGCTGTTTTTT	CASARVSGELGELFF
NA	TRBD1	TRBJ2-3	TRBV7-9	TGTGCCAGCAGCTACACAGGGGGGCATCTTTTGGATACGCAGTATTTT	CASSYTGGHLLDTQYF
NA	TRBD2	TRBJ2-3	TRBV5-1	TGCGCCAGCAGCAAAGGACGGACTAGCGGGGGGACCACAGATACGCAGTATTTT	CASSKGRTSGGTTDTQYF
NA	TRBD2	TRBJ2-3	TRBV7-3	TGTGCCAGCAGCCTAGGACTAGCGGGTGAGACAGATACGCAGTATTTT	CASSLGLAGETDTQYF
NA	TRBD2	TRBJ2-7	TRBV19	TGTGCCAGTAGTCTTAAACCCGCGGGAGTGACTAGCGGTTTAAACGAGCAGTACTTC	CASSLKPAGVTSGLNEQYF
NA	NA	TRBJ2-1	TRBV11-3	TGTGCCAGCAGAGACAAGTCCGGGACACTTACTAGCAATGAGCAGTTCTTC	CASRDKSGTLTSNEQFF
NA	NA	TRBJ2-1	TRBV18	TGTGCCAGCTCGGGTTTTGTGGCTGAGCAGTTCTTC	CASSGFVAEQFF
NA	NA	TRBJ1-2	TRBV25-1	TGTGCCAGCAGTGACCCACGGGAGGGGGACTATGGCTACACCTTC	CASSDPREGDYGYTF
NA	TRBD2	TRBJ2-3	TRBV5-5	TGTGCCAGCAGCTTGCGGGCTAGCGGGGTAGCAGATACGCAGTATTTT	CASSLRASGVADTQYF
NA	NA	TRBJ2-1	TRBV27	TGTGCCAGCAGTTTATCCCGGACCCCAAATGAGCAGTTCTTC	CASSLSRTPNEQFF
NA	NA	TRBJ1-1	TRBV5-1	TGCGCCAGCAGCTCGGATTTTGGGGTCGCTGAAGCTTTCTTT	CASSSDFGVAEAFF
NA	TRBD1	TRBJ1-5	TRBV6-2/TRBV6-3	TGTGCCAGCAGTTACCGGGCCGACAGGGCGGGCAATCAGCCCCAGCATTTT	CASSYRADRAGNQPQHF
few	NA	TRBJ2-3	TRBV9	TGTGCCAGCAGCCCCCGGGGGGCCGTTAGCACAGATACGCAGTATTTT	CASSPRGAVSTDTQYF
NA	TRBD1	TRBJ2-5	TRBV3-1/TRBV3-2	TGTGCCAGCAGCCGAGGGACAGTCCAAGAGACCCAGTACTTC	CASSRGTVQETQYF
NA	TRBD1	TRBJ2-1	TRBV3-1/TRBV3-2	TGTGCCAGCAGCCAAGATCGAGGGACAGGGCGCTCCTACAATGAGCAGTTCTTC	CASSQDRGTGRSYNEQFF
NA	TRBD2	TRBJ2-2	TRBV7-2	TGTGCCAGCAGCTTACAAGCGGGGAGGAACACCGGGGAGCTGTTTTTT	CASSLQAGRNTGELFF
NA	NA	TRBJ2-5	TRBV12-3/TRBV12-4	TGTGCCAGCAGTTTCGAGGTTTTAGAGACCCAGTACTTC	CASSFEVLETQYF
NA	NA	TRBJ2-1	TRBV2	TGTGCCAGCAGTGGACAGGTCGGAAATGAGCAGTTCTTC	CASSGQVGNEQFF
NA	TRBD2	TRBJ2-1	TRBV9	TGTGCCAGCAGCGTAGGCGGGAGGACTTCCTACAATGAGCAGTTCTTC	CASSVGGRTSYNEQFF
NA	NA	TRBJ1-5	TRBV6-1	TGTGCCAGCAGTGAAGTGCATTGGGGCTTGGTGGGGTATAGCAATCAGCCCCAGCATTTT	CASSEVHWGLVGYSNQPQHF
few	NA	TRBJ2-1	TRBV19	TGTGCCAGTAGTATAGCGGGGACGCACGGTGAGCAGTTCTTC	CASSIAGTHGEQFF
NA	NA	TRBJ1-2	TRBV5-6	TGTGCCAGCAGCTTGAAGGTCACGACCAGCTACACCTTC	CASSLKVTTSYTF
NA	NA	TRBJ1-2	TRBV5-1	TGCGCCAGCAGCTTGGGCGGGGTGGGTGACTATGGCTACACCTTC	CASSLGGVGDYGYTF
NA	NA	TRBJ2-7	TRBV14	TGTGCCAGCAGCCAATTTGATACAGGACCCTACGAGCAGTACTTC	CASSQFDTGPYEQYF
NA	NA	TRBJ1-5	TRBV21-1	TGTGCCAGCGGGAACGGGGAATATAGCAATCAGCCCCAGCATTTT	CASGNGEYSNQPQHF
once	NA	TRBJ1-5	TRBV7-2	TGTGCCAGCAGCACTATATCCCAGCAGCCCCAGCATTTT	CASSTISQQPQHF
NA	NA	TRBJ1-4	TRBV6-5	TGTGCCAGCAGTTACTCGTCGACAGGCGCCGAAAAACTGTTTTTT	CASSYSSTGAEKLFF
NA	TRBD2	TRBJ2-3	TRBV30	TGTGCCGGACGCTCAGCGGGGGGCACAGATACGCAGTATTTT	CAGRSAGGTDTQYF
few	NA	TRBJ1-6	TRBV5-4	TGTGCCAGCAGCCCACAACAGGGTCGTGATTCACCCCTCCACTTT	CASSPQQGRDSPLHF
few	TRBD1	TRBJ1-5	TRBV5-1	TGCGCCAGCAGCTTAACAGGGGGCCTGGATCAGCCCCAGCATTTT	CASSLTGGLDQPQHF
NA	TRBD1	TRBJ2-1	TRBV9	TGTGCCAGCAGCGTACAAGGTAGGGGACAGGGTTTGGATGAGCAGTTCTTC	CASSVQGRGQGLDEQFF
NA	NA	TRBJ2-5	TRBV27	TGTGCCAGCAGGCTATCCGGGTCGGAGACCCAGTACTTC	CASRLSGSETQYF
NA	NA	TRBJ2-1	TRBV4-1	TGCGCCAGCAGCCAAGACCTACTCCGACACCGCTCCTACAATGAGCAGTTCTTC	CASSQDLLRHRSYNEQFF
NA	NA	TRBJ2-5	TRBV11-2	TGTGCCAGCAGCCGGCTAAGGGGAAGAGACCAAGAGACCCAGTACTTC	CASSRLRGRDQETQYF
NA	NA	TRBJ1-2	TRBV24-1	TGTGCCACCAGTGAAGGGGTAAACTATGGCTACACCTTC	CATSEGVNYGYTF
medium-sized	NA	TRBJ2-7	TRBV23-1	TGCGCCAGCAGTCTCCTCTCGGTCCCCCAGGGTCCTCAGATCCCTGGAGAGCAGTACTTC	CASSLLSVPQGPQIPGEQYF
NA	NA	TRBJ2-7	TRBV11-2	TGTGCCAGCAGCTACTACGGGGGCTCCTACGAGCAGTACTTC	CASSYYGGSYEQYF
NA	NA	TRBJ2-5	TRBV5-5	TGTGCCAGCAGCTTGGAAGGGACCATGGAAGAGACCCAGTACTTC	CASSLEGTMEETQYF
NA	TRBD2	TRBJ2-1	TRBV5-4	TGTGCCAGCAGCTCGACTAGCGGGCGAGCCTACAATGAGCAGTTCTTC	CASSSTSGRAYNEQFF
NA	TRBD2	TRBJ2-2	TRBV5-1	TGCGCCAGCAGCTCTGGGACTAGCGGGAGGGCGAGCGGGGAGCTGTTTTTT	CASSSGTSGRASGELFF
NA	NA	TRBJ2-3	TRBV2	TGTGCCAGCAGCCGGACTAATCCAGATACGCAGTATTTT	CASSRTNPDTQYF
NA	TRBD2	TRBJ2-3	TRBV11-3	TGTGCCAGCAGCCGAGGACTAGCGGGTATGGATACGCAGTATTTT	CASSRGLAGMDTQYF
NA	TRBD1	TRBJ2-7	TRBV7-9	TGTGCCAGCAGCCTCGGGCGGACAGGGGACTACGAGCAGTACTTC	CASSLGRTGDYEQYF
NA	TRBD1	TRBJ2-2	TRBV10-3	TGTGCCATCAGTCAATACGAGGTGGGACAGTACACCGGGGAGCTGTTTTTT	CAISQYEVGQYTGELFF
NA	NA	TRBJ2-3	TRBV4-1	TGCGCCAGCAGCCAGGGATTGGACACAGATACGCAGTATTTT	CASSQGLDTDTQYF
NA	NA	TRBJ2-2	TRBV7-9	TGTGCCAGCAGCTTAGGGTTTGGTTGGACGGCCGGGGAGCTGTTTTTT	CASSLGFGWTAGELFF
NA	TRBD2	TRBJ2-3	TRBV3-1/TRBV3-2	TGTGCCAGCAGCCGCGGGACTAGCGGGGTGGAGGATACGCAGTATTTT	CASSRGTSGVEDTQYF
NA	TRBD2	TRBJ2-1	TRBV24-1	TGTGCCACCAGTGACCGACTAGCGGGAGTCGAGGATGAGCAGTTCTTC	CATSDRLAGVEDEQFF
few	TRBD2	TRBJ2-7	TRBV11-3	TGTGCCAGCAGCCGCGGGGGAGCGGGACCCTACGAGCAGTACTTC	CASSRGGAGPYEQYF
NA	TRBD2	TRBJ2-5	TRBV5-4	TGTGCCAGCAGCCTGGGACTAGTGGAGACCCAGTACTTC	CASSLGLVETQYF
once	TRBD2	TRBJ2-1	TRBV7-2	TGTGCCAGCGGGGGGACTAGATTGAATGAGCAGTTCTTC	CASGGTRLNEQFF
NA	NA	TRBJ1-1	TRBV30	TGTGCCTGGAGTACTCAAGAGAACACTGAAGCTTTCTTT	CAWSTQENTEAFF